Sequencing of this T cell receptor (beta chain) was carried out in a study of CD8 T cells in Susac syndrome (dated by TCRdb to between 2017 and 2020). In terms of the full investigation: Of the Susac syndrome patients who were sequenced, eight were in clinical remission while more than five had clinically active disease. At blood withdrawal, Susac syndrome patients were either therapy-naive, taking corticosteroids (in some cases with IVIg as well), or taking IVIg alone. Whether CD8+ T cell activation and differentiation in Susac syndrome was antigen driven was tested using repertoire sequencing. Study-wide conclusions, independent of this receptor: In the CD4+ T cell repertoire of Susac syndrome patients, clonal expansion was not detected. The number of individuals in the TCR sequencing and HLA analysis was acknowledged as relatively small.

The CDR3, cysteine through phenylalanine, is 12 amino acids long. Only CDR3 DNA is held: 36 bases, read in frame from base 1. Based on the germline V gene, the CDR1 and CDR2 sequences are SQVTM and ANQGSEA. V loses 7 bases of germline sequence and J loses 0 bases, and the interval between the two ends is 10 bases. This clonotype has a handful of counts. It has no known antigen specificity. Base quality data are lacking; no much larger clone is found one base away. Peripheral blood CD8+ and CD4+ T cells from healthy donors, Susac syndrome patients and multiple sclerosis patients were profiled using high-throughput TCR beta sequencing. The Susac syndrome patients fulfilled recently defined diagnostic criteria for either definite or probable disease. Bulk CD8+ and CD4+ T cells were purified by magnetic negative isolation, whereas CD8+ TEMRA cells were enriched by FACS. Blood was collected in EDTA tubes and processed within 24 hours, with PBMCs isolated through density gradient centrifugation. PBMCs intended for TCR sequencing were frozen in liquid nitrogen and were later thawed in a 37 degrees C water bath. The sorted or isolated CD4+, CD8+ and CD8+ TEMRA cells reached a purity of at least 90%.

RNA was extracted using the RNeasy kit, and about 0.45 to 1 microgram was reverse transcribed with random hexamers. The immunoSEQ multiplex PCR assay, covering 54 Vbeta and 13 Jbeta segments, was used to amplify TCR beta CDR3 regions. Bias from PCR amplification was corrected by using a synthetic template baseline for primer optimization and for computational correction. The authors processed their data as follows. Reads were annotated to V, D and J genes according to IMGT and were analyzed with immunoSEQ Analyzer, with only productive sequences retained. Clonality was calculated as one minus the Shannon entropy normalized by log2 of the number of productive unique sequences. For each patient and control, public and private clones were evaluated within the 100 most prevalent clones. Clones were defined as Susac-specific when absent from the healthy and MS cohorts, from about 970 published viral clones and from other ImmuneACCESS disease sequences. TCRdb handled the public reads itself, with Q25 trimming in fastp and clone calling in MiXCR, and kept productive beta chains. Entries are consolidated by CDR3 protein sequence, retaining the most common genes and DNA. The V and J calls shown here were made by TCRdb, not taken from the authors' results. The sample records some 150,000 distinct CDR3 sequences, about 95% of which are singletons. The top ten hold 0.15% to 0.2% of the sample.

The sample taken for sequencing was CD4+ T cells from PBMCs. This chain joins TRBV29-1 to TRBJ2-7; the D gene is possibly TRBD1, with 5 bases matching. The sequence came from a human donor with Susac syndrome. The CDR3 region reads CSAQDVSYEQYF. The sequenced DNA: TGCAGCGCACAGGACGTCTCCTACGAGCAGTACTTC.